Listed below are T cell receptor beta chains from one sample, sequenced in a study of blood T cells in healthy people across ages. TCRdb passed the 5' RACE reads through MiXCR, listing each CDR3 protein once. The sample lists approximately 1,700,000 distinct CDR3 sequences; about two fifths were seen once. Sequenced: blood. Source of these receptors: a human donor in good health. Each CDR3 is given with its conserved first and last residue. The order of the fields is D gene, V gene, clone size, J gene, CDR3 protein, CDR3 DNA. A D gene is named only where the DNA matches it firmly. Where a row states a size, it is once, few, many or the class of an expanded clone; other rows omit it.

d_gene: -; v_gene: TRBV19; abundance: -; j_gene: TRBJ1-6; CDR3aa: CASCAGTPGSPLHF; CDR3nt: TGTGCCAGCTGTGCGGGGACACCCGGCTCACCCCTCCACTTT
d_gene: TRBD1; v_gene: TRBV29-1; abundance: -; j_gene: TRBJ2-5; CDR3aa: CSVTTGGMLETQYF; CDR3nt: TGCAGCGTTACGACAGGGGGAATGTTGGAGACCCAGTACTTC
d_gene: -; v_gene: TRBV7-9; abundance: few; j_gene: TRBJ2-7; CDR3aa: CASSLVVEPYEQYF; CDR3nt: TGTGCCAGCAGCTTGGTGGTCGAACCCTACGAGCAGTACTTC
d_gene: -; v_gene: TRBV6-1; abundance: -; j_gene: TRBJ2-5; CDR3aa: CASSRRSGIQETQYF; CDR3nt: TGTGCCAGCAGTCGACGATCCGGGATCCAAGAGACCCAGTACTTC
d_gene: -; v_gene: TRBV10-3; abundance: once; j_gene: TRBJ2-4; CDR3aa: CAISSGQTEEQYF; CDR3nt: TGTGCCATCAGTTCCGGGCAGACAGAGGAGCAGTACTTC
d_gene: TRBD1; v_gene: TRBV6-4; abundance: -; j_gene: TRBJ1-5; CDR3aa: CASRDRENGQPQHF; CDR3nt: TGTGCCAGCAGGGACAGGGAAAACGGACAGCCCCAGCATTTT
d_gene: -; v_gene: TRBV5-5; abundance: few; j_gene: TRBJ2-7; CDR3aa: CASSLSGSFGYEQYF; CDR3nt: TGTGCCAGCAGCTTGTCTGGGTCATTCGGATACGAGCAGTACTTC
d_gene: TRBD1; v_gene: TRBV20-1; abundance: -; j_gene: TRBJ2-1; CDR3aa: CSARDHRGYSEQFF; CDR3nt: TGCAGTGCTAGAGATCACAGGGGCTACAGTGAGCAGTTCTTC
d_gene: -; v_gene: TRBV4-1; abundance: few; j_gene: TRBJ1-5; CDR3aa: CASSQPGTGQPQHF; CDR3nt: TGCGCCAGCAGCCAGCCGGGGACCGGTCAGCCCCAGCATTTT
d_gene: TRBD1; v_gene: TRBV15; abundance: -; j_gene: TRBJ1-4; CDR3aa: CATSRMGQQNEKLFF; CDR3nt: TGTGCCACCAGCAGGATGGGACAGCAGAATGAAAAACTGTTTTTT
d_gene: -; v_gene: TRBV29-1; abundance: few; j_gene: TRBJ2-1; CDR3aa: CSSRSSSYNEQFF; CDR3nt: TGCAGCAGTCGGTCGAGCTCCTACAATGAGCAGTTCTTC
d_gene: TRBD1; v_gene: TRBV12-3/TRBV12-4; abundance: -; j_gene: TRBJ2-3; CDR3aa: CASLNRDRGGTDTQYF; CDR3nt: TGTGCCAGCCTCAATAGGGACAGGGGAGGCACAGATACGCAGTATTTT
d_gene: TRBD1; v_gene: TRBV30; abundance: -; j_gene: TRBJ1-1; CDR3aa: CAWNDGQGNTEAFF; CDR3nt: TGTGCCTGGAATGACGGACAGGGGAACACTGAAGCTTTCTTT
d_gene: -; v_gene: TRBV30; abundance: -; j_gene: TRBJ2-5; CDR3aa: CACLPKDRVYQETQYF; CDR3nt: TGTGCCTGCCTTCCGAAGGACAGAGTGTACCAAGAGACCCAGTACTTC
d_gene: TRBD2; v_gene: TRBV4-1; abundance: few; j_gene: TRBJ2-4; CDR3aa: CASSQTSGGGYIQYF; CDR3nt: TGCGCCAGCAGCCAGACTAGCGGGGGGGGGTACATTCAGTACTTC
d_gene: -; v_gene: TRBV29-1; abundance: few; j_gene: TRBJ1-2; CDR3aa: CSVEQVRNYGYTF; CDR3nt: TGCAGCGTTGAGCAGGTTAGAAACTATGGCTACACCTTC
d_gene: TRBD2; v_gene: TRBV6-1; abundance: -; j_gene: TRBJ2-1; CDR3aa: CASSGRLAGGPRYEQFF; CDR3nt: TGTGCCAGCAGTGGTAGACTAGCGGGGGGGCCGAGGTATGAGCAGTTCTTC
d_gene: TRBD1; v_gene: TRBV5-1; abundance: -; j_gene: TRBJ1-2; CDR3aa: CASRSDRGIPNGYTF; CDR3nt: TGCGCCAGCAGATCCGACAGGGGGATCCCGAATGGCTACACCTTC
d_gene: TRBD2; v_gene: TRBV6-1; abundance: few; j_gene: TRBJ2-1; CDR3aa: CASSEEEAGHNEQFF; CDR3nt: TGTGCCAGCAGTGAAGAAGAAGCGGGGCACAATGAGCAGTTCTTC
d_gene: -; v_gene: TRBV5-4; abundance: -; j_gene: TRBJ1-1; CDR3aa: CASSLSLSAVGGAFF; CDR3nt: TGTGCCAGCAGCTTATCCCTTTCGGCAGTCGGAGGAGCTTTCTTT
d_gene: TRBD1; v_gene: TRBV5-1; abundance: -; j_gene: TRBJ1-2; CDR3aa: CASSAQTGTGDGYTF; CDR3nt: TGCGCCAGCAGCGCCCAGACCGGGACAGGGGACGGCTACACCTTC
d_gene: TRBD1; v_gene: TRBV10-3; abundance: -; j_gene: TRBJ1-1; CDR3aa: CAISYGTGGNTEAFF; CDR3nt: TGTGCCATCAGTTATGGGACAGGGGGGAACACTGAAGCTTTCTTT
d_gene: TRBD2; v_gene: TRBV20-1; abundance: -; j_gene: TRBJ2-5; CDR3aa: CSVDPGGQETQYF; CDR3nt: TGCAGTGTTGATCCGGGGGGCCAAGAGACCCAGTACTTC
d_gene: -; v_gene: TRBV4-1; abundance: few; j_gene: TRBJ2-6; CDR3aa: CASSPLGPSPSGANVLTF; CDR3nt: TGCGCCAGCAGCCCCCTGGGACCGTCTCCCTCTGGGGCCAACGTCCTGACTTTC
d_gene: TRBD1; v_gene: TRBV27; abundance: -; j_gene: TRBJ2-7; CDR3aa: CASSRWTGDYEQYF; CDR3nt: TGTGCCAGCAGTCGCTGGACAGGGGACTACGAGCAGTACTTC
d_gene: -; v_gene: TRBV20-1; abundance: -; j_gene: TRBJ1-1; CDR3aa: CSARDPRRGGAFF; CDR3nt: TGCAGTGCTAGAGACCCACGGAGAGGAGGAGCTTTCTTT
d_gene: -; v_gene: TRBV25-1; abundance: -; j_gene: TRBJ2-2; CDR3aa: CASSARSNTGELFF; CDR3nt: TGTGCCAGCAGTGCCAGATCGAACACCGGGGAGCTGTTTTTT
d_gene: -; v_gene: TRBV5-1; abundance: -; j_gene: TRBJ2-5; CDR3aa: CASSLSERGQETQYF; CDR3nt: TGCGCCAGCAGCCTGTCAGAGAGGGGTCAAGAGACCCAGTACTTC
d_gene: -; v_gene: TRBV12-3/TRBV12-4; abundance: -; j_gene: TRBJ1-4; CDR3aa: CASGSAGTFGLFF; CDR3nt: TGTGCCAGCGGATCCGCGGGGACTTTCGGTCTGTTTTTT
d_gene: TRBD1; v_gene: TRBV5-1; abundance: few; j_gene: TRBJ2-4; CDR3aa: CASSLGDRGTGREQYF; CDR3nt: TGCGCCAGCAGCTTGGGGGACAGGGGCACTGGGAGAGAGCAGTACTTC
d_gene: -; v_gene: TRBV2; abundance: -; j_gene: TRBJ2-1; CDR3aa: CATITGGGEQFF; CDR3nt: TGTGCCACCATAACAGGGGGGGGTGAGCAGTTCTTC